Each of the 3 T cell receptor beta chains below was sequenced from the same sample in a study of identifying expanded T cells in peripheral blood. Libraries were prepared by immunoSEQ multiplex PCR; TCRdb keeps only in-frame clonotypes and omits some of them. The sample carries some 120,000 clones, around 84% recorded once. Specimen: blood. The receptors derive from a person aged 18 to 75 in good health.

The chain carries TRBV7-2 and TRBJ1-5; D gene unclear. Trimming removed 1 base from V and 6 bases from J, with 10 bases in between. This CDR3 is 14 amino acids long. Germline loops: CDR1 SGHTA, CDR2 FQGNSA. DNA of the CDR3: TGTGCCAGCAGCTTAGATCTTCAGAGTCAGCCCCAGCATTTT. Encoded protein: CASSLDLQSQPQHF.

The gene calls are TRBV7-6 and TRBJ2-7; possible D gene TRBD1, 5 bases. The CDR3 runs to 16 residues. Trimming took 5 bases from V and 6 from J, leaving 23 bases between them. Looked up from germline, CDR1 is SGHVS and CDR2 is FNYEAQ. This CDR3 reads CASSEEAQGGISEQYF. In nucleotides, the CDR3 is TGTGCCAGCAGCGAAGAAGCTCAGGGTGGGATTTCCGAGCAGTACTTC.

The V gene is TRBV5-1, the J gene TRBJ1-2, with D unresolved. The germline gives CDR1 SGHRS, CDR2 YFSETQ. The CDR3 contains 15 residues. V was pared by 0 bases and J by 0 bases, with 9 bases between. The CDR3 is CASSLEWGANYGYTF. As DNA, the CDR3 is TGCGCCAGCAGCTTGGAGTGGGGAGCTAACTATGGCTACACCTTC. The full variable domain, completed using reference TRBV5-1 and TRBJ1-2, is KAGVTQTPRYLIKTRGQQVTLSCSPISGHRSVSWYQQTPGQGLQFLFEYFSETQRNKGNFPGRFSGRQFSNSRSEMNVSTLELGDSALYLCASSLEWGANYGYTFGSGTRLTVV.